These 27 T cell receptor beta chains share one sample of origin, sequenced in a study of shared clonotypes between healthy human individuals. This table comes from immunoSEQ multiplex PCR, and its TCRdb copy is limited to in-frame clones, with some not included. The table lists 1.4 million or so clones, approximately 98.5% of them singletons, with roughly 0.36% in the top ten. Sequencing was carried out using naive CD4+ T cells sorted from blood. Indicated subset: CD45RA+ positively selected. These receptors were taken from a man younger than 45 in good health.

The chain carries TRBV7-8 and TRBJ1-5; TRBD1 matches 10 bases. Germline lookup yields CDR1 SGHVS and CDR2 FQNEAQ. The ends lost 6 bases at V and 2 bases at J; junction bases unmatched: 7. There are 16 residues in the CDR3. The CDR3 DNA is TGTGCCAGCAGTCAAACCGGGACAGGGGGCAATCAGCCCCAGCATTTT. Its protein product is CASSQTGTGGNQPQHF.

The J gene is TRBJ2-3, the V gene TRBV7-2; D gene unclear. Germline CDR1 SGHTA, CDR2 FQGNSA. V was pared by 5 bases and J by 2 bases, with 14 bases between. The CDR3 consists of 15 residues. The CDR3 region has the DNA TGTGCCAGCAGCGTAATGGTCGAGTACACAGATACGCAGTATTTT. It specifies CASSVMVEYTDTQYF. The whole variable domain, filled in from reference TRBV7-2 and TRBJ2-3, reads GAGVSQSPSNKVTEKGKDVELRCDPISGHTALYWYRQSLGQGLEFLIYFQGNSAPDKSGLPSDRFSAERTGGSVSTLTIQRTQQEDSAVYLCASSVMVEYTDTQYFGPGTRLTVL.

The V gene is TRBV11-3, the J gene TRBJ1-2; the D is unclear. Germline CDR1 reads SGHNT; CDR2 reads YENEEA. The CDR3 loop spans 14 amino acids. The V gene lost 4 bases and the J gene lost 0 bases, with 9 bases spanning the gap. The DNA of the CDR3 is TGTGCCAGCAGCTCAGTCGTCCCTAACTATGGCTACACCTTC. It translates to CASSSVVPNYGYTF. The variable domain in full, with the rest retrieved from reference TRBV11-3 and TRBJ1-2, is EAGVVQSPRYKIIEKKQPVAFWCNPISGHNTLYWYLQNLGQGPELLIRYENEEAVDDSQLPKDRFSAERLKGVDSTLKIQPAELGDSAVYLCASSSVVPNYGYTFGSGTRLTVV.

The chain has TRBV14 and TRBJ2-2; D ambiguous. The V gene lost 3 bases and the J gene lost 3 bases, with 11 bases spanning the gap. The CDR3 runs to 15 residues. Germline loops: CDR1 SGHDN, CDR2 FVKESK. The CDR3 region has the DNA TGTGCCAGCAGCCATCTAATTCAAGACACCGGGGAGCTGTTTTTT. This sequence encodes CASSHLIQDTGELFF.

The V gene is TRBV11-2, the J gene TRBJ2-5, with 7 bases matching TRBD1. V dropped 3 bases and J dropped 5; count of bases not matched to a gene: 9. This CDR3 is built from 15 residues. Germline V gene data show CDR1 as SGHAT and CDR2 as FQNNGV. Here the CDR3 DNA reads TGTGCCAGCAGCTTGGTCAGGGGGAGAGAGGAGACCCAGTACTTC. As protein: CASSLVRGREETQYF. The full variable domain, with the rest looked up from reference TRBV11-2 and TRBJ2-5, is EAGVAQSPRYKIIEKRQSVAFWCNPISGHATLYWYQQILGQGPKLLIQFQNNGVVDDSQLPKDRFSAERLKGVDSTLKIQPAKLEDSAVYLCASSLVRGREETQYFGPGTRLLVL.

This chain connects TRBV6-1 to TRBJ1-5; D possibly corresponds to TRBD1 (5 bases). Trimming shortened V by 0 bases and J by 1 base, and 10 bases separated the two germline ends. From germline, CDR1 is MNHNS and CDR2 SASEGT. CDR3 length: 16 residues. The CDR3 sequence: CASSEAGGTSNQPQHF. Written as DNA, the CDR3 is TGTGCCAGCAGTGAAGCGGGGGGAACGAGCAATCAGCCCCAGCATTTT.

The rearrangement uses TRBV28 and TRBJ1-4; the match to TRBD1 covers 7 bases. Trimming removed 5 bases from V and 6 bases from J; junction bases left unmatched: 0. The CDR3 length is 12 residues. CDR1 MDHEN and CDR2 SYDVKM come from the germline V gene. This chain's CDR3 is CASSGTDEKLFF. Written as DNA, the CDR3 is TGTGCCAGCAGTGGGACAGATGAAAAACTGTTTTTT.

The CDR3 DNA sequence: TGCGCCAGCAGCTTTAAGACAGGGGGCTTTTGGGAGCTGTTTTTT. Its translation: CASSFKTGGFWELFF. V and J are TRBV5-1 and TRBJ2-2; 10 positions match TRBD1. Germline trimming cut 2 bases from V and 9 bases from J; bases unmatched to any gene: 7. The CDR3 loop spans 15 amino acids. Germline V CDR1 and CDR2: SGHRS, YFSETQ.

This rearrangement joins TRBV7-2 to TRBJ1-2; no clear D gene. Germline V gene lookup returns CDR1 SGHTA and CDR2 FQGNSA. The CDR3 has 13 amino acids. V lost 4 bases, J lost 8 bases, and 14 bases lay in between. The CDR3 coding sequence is TGTGCCAGCAGCTCTAGCAGGACTGAAGGCTACACCTTC. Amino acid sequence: CASSSSRTEGYTF.

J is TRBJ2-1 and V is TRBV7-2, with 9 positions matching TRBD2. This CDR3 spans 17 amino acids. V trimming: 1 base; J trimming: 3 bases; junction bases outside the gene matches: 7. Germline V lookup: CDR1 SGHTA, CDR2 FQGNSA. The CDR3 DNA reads TGTGCCAGCAGCTTAGGTTTTAGCGGGAGTTTCTACAATGAGCAGTTCTTC. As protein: CASSLGFSGSFYNEQFF.

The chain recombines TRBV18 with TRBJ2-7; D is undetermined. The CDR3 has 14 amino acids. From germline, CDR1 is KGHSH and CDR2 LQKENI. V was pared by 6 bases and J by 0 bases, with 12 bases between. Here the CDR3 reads CASSVKGSSYEQYF. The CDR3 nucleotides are TGTGCCAGCTCGGTTAAGGGTAGCTCCTACGAGCAGTACTTC.

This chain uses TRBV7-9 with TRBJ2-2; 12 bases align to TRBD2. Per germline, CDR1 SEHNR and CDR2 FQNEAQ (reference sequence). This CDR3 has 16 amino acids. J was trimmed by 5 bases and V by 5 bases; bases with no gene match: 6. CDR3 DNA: TGTGCCAGCAGCCGGACTAGCGGGATGGGAACCGGGGAGCTGTTTTTT. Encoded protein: CASSRTSGMGTGELFF.

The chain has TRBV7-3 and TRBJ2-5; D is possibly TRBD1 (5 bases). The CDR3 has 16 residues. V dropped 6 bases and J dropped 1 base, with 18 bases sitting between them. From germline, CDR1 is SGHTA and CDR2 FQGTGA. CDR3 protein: CASRSFPGIGQETQYF. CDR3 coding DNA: TGTGCCAGCAGGAGCTTCCCAGGGATCGGCCAAGAGACCCAGTACTTC.

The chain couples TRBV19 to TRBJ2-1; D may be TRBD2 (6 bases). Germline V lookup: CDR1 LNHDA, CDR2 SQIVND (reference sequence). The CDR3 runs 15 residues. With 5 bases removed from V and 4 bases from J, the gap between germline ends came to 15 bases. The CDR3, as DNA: TGTGCCAGTAGTGTTGTTTTAGCGGAATACAATGAGCAGTTCTTC. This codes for CASSVVLAEYNEQFF.

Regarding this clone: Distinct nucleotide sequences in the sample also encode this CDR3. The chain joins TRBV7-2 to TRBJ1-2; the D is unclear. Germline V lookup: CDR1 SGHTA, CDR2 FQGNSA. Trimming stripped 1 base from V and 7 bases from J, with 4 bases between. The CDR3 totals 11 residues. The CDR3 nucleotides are TGTGCCAGCAGCTTAGGGTCTGGCTACACCTTC. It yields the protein CASSLGSGYTF.

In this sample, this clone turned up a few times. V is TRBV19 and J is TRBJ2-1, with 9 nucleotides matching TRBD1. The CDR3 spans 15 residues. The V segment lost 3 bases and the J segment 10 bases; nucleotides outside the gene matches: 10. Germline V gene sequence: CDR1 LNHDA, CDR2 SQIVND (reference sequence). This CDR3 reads CASSIVGQGGDEQFF. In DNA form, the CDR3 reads TGTGCCAGTAGTATCGTGGGACAGGGAGGGGACGAGCAGTTCTTC.

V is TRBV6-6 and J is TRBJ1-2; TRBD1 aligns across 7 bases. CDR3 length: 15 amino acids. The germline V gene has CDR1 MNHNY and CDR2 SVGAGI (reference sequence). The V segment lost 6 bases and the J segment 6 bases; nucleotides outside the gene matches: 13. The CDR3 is CASSDQRGRGNGYTF. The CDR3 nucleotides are TGTGCCAGCAGCGACCAGAGGGGCAGGGGGAATGGCTACACCTTC.

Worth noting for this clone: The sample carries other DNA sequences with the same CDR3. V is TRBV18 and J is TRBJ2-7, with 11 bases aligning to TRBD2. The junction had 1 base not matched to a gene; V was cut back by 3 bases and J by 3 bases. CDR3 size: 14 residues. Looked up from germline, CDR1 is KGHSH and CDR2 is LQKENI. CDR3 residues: CASSPTSGDYEQYF. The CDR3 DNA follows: TGTGCCAGCTCACCGACTAGCGGGGACTACGAGCAGTACTTC.

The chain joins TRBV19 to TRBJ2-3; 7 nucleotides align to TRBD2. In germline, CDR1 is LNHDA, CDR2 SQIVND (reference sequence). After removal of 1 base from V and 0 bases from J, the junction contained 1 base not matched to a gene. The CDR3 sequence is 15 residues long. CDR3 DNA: TGTGCCAGTAGTATAGTCGGGGGGAGCACAGATACGCAGTATTTT. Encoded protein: CASSIVGGSTDTQYF.

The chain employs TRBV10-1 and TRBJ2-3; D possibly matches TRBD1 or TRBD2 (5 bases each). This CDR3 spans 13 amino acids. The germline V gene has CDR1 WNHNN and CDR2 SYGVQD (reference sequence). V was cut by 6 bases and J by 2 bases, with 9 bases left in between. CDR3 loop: CASSRGITDTQYF. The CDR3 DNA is TGCGCCAGCAGCCGGGGCATCACAGATACGCAGTATTTT.

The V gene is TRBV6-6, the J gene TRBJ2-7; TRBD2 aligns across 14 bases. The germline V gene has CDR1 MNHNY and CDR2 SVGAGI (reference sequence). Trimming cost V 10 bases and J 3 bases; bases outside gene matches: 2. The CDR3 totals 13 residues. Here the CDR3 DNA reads TGTGCCACAGGACTAGCGGGAGGCTACGAGCAGTACTTC. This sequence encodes CATGLAGGYEQYF.

The CDR3 loop is CASSLGRDRGYEQYF. In nucleotides, the CDR3 is TGCGCCAGCAGCTTGGGCCGGGACAGGGGCTACGAGCAGTACTTC. The chain carries TRBV5-1 and TRBJ2-7; TRBD1 matches 10 bases. Germline assignment: CDR1 SGHRS and CDR2 YFSETQ. CDR3 length: 15 amino acids. Trimming took 0 bases from V and 3 from J; bases not matched to a gene: 3.

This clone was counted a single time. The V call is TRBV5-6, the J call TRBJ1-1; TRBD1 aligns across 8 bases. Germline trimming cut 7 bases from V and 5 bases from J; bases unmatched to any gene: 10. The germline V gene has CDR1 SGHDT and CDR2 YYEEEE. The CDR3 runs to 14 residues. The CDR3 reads CASGTDRVGTEAFF. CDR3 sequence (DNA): TGTGCCAGCGGGACGGACAGGGTGGGGACTGAAGCTTTCTTT. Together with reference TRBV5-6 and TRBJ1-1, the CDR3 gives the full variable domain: DAGVTQSPTHLIKTRGQQVTLRCSPKSGHDTVSWYQQALGQGPQFIFQYYEEEERQRGNFPDRFSGHQFPNYSSELNVNALLLGDSALYLCASGTDRVGTEAFFGQGTRLTVV.

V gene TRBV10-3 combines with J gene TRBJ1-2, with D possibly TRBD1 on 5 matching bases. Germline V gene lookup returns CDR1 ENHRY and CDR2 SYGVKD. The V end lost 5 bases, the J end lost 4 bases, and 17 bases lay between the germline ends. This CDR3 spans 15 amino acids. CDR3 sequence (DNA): TGTGCCATCAGTTCGAGGGACGAGGGGTCCTATGGCTACACCTTC. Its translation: CAISSRDEGSYGYTF.

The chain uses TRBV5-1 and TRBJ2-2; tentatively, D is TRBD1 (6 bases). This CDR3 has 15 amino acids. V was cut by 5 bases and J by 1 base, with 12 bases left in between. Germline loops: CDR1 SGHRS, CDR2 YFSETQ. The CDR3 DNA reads TGCGCCAGCAGACTTGACAGGTTGAACACCGGGGAGCTGTTTTTT. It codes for CASRLDRLNTGELFF.

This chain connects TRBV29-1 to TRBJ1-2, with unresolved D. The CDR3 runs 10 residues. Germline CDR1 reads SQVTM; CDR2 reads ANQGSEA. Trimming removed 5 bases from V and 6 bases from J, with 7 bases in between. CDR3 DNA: TGCAGCGTTACGAGGAATGGCTACACCTTC. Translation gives CSVTRNGYTF.

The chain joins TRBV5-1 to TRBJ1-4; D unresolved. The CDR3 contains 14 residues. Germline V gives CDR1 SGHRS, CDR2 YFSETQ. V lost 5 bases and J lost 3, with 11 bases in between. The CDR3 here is CASRPRPPNEKLFF. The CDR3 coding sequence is TGCGCCAGCAGACCACGTCCCCCTAATGAAAAACTGTTTTTT.